What follows describes a single TCR beta chain. The antigen is unknown. Germline CDR1 and CDR2: MNHNS and SASEGT. The V and J ends lost 3 bases and 7 bases respectively, with 18 bases between them. The CDR3 runs to 16 residues. Time point defined: after dendritic cell vaccination, including at tumor progression/relapse. Fresh-frozen tumor tissue and more than two years of survival data were available for all. The entry originates in a study of glioma-infiltrating T cells after dendritic cell vaccination. Study conclusions and caveats: Longer survival after dendritic cell vaccination followed higher pretreatment TIL content.

Up to 2 ug genomic DNA was used for TCRB CDR3 amplification. Primers: 60 V beta forward and 13 J beta reverse. Sequencing was performed with immunoSEQ multiplex PCR; in TCRdb, only in-frame clones are kept and a portion is missing. Of 65,000 to 80,000 clones listed, more than 75% are singletons. The chain couples TRBV6-1 to TRBJ1-4; D is possibly TRBD1 (5 bases). The material was blood, obtained after dendritic cell vaccination. The TCR originated in a human donor with glioblastoma. For the CDR3, the DNA is TGTGCCAGCAGTGATTGGGACTCAACCACGGGTGAAAAACTGTTTTTT. Protein product: CASSDWDSTTGEKLFF.